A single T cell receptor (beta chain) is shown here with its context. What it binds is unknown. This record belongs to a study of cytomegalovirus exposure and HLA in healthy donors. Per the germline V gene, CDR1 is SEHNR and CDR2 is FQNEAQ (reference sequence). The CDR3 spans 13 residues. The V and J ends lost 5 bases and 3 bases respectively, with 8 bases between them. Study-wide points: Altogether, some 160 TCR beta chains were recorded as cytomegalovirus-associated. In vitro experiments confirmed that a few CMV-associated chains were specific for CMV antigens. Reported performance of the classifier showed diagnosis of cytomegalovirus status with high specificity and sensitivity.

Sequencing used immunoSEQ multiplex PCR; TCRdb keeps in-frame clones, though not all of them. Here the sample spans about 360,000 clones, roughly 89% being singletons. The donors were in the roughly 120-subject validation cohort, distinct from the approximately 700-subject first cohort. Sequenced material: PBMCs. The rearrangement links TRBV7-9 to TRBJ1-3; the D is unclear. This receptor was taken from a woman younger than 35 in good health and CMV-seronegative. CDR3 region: CASSPKNGNTIYF. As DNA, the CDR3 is TGTGCCAGCAGCCCAAAAAATGGAAACACCATATATTTT.